These 19 T cell receptor beta chains were all obtained from the same sample, sequenced in a study of T cells in lung cancer brain metastases. Repertoires were generated with immunoSEQ multiplex PCR, while TCRdb's copy carries only in-frame clones and drops some. Among around 2,300 clones, around 91% were seen once, and the ten largest hold 3% to 4%. Sequenced input: tumor tissue from the primary lung tumor. Receptors originate from a man aged 65 to 85 with non-small cell lung cancer.

The chain links TRBV9 to TRBJ1-5; TRBD1 aligns across 7 bases. Per the germline V gene, CDR1 is SGDLS and CDR2 is YYNGEE. Trimming cost V 4 bases and J 2 bases; bases outside gene matches: 6. This CDR3 comprises 15 residues. CDR3 loop: CASSPTGVGNQPQHF. The CDR3 DNA reads as TGTGCCAGCAGCCCTACAGGGGTTGGCAATCAGCCCCAGCATTTT.

This chain connects TRBV6-5 to TRBJ1-2, with D possibly matching TRBD1 (6 bases). The germline gives CDR1 MNHEY, CDR2 SVGAGI. The V gene lost 4 bases and the J gene lost 2 bases, with 8 bases spanning the gap. The CDR3 extends over 13 amino acids. The CDR3 coding sequence is TGTGCCAGCAGTTCACAGGGAAACTATGGCTACACCTTC. The encoded protein is CASSSQGNYGYTF.

The chain has TRBV27 and TRBJ2-3, with TRBD2 matching 11 bases. Germline V gene data show CDR1 as MNHEY and CDR2 as SMNVEV (reference sequence). V was pared by 4 bases and J by 3 bases, with 12 bases of the junction left unmatched. The CDR3 length is 18 residues. The CDR3 sequence is CASSYLAGGFLGTDTQYF. The DNA of the CDR3 is TGTGCCAGCAGTTATCTAGCGGGAGGCTTTCTGGGAACAGATACGCAGTATTTT.

This clone turned up a few times. The V gene is TRBV6-5, the J gene TRBJ1-6; 8 bases agree with TRBD1. Germline V CDR1 and CDR2: MNHEY, SVGAGI. CDR3 length: 15 amino acids. V gave up 2 bases and J gave up 10 bases; unmatched junction bases: 7. CDR3 in DNA: TGTGCCAGCAGTTACAGGACAGGGAACTTCTCACCCCTCCACTTT. This gives the protein CASSYRTGNFSPLHF.

The J gene is TRBJ2-7, the V gene TRBV7-6, with D tentatively TRBD1 (5 bases). Germline CDR1 SGHVS, CDR2 FNYEAQ. The length of the CDR3 is 15 residues. Trimming took off 4 bases at V and 2 bases at J, with 15 bases between the two ends. The chain's CDR3 is CASSSTIGVAYEQYF. The DNA for the CDR3 is TGTGCCAGCAGCTCTACGATAGGGGTCGCCTACGAGCAGTACTTC.

The V and J genes are TRBV6-6 and TRBJ2-5; 10 bases align to TRBD2. CDR1 is MNHNY and CDR2 is SVGAGI in the germline V gene (reference sequence). V shed 6 bases, J shed 10 bases, and the junction held 17 bases outside the gene matches. The CDR3 is 16 residues long. In DNA form, the CDR3 reads TGTGCCAGCAGACGACAGGCCCGTGGGACTAGCGTGCGCCAGTACTTC. Its translation is CASRRQARGTSVRQYF.

The V gene is TRBV28, the J gene TRBJ1-2; the D is unclear. The CDR3 runs to 15 residues. V lost 11 bases and J lost 0, with 19 bases in between. The germline V gene encodes CDR1 MDHEN and CDR2 SYDVKM. CDR3 nucleotides: TGTGCCGGCAAGGGAAGGTCCGGTACTAACTATGGCTACACCTTC. Translated, it gives CAGKGRSGTNYGYTF.

The chain combines TRBV5-6 with TRBJ1-2; D may be TRBD1 (5 bases). V was cut by 4 bases and J by 5 bases, with 15 bases left in between. There are 14 residues in the CDR3. Germline-derived CDR1 and CDR2 are SGHDT and YYEEEE. CDR3 amino acids: CASSPQGPRYGYTF. In DNA, the CDR3 is TGTGCCAGCAGCCCCCAGGGTCCGAGGTATGGCTACACCTTC.

The chain uses TRBV9 and TRBJ2-1; TRBD2 aligns across 13 bases. This CDR3 is 15 amino acids long. The V and J ends lost 0 bases and 7 bases, in that order; junction bases with no gene match: 1. The germline V gene has CDR1 SGDLS and CDR2 YYNGEE. The CDR3 loop reads CASSVELAGGNEQFF. The CDR3 DNA reads as TGTGCCAGCAGCGTAGAACTAGCGGGGGGGAATGAGCAGTTCTTC.

This sequence joins TRBV27 and TRBJ1-4, with D unresolved. The CDR3 spans 14 residues. V lost 5 bases and J 6 bases, leaving 13 bases between the germline ends. Germline assignment: CDR1 MNHEY and CDR2 SMNVEV (reference sequence). The CDR3 nucleotides read TGTGCCAGCAGTGAGGTCAGGTTCGATGAAAAACTGTTTTTT. Its protein is CASSEVRFDEKLFF.

The chain carries TRBV5-8 and TRBJ1-2; a weak D match, TRBD1 (5 bases). The CDR3 is made up of 14 amino acids. Between the trimmed V and J ends, which lost 0 bases and 8 bases, there was a span of 14 bases. Germline CDR1 SGHTS, CDR2 YDEGEE. In nucleotides, the CDR3 is TGTGCCAGCAGCTTGGCGCCCAGGGAAGGCGGCTACACCTTC. Translated, it gives CASSLAPREGGYTF.

This clone was counted a single time. This chain uses TRBV7-9 with TRBJ2-7; weak D call: TRBD2 (6 bases). The CDR3 runs 16 residues. Per germline, CDR1 SEHNR and CDR2 FQNEAQ (reference sequence). Trimming took off 3 bases at V and 2 bases at J, with 17 bases between the two ends. Here the CDR3 DNA reads TGTGCCAGCAGCTTTCGGGGGACTTCCCCCACCTACGAGCAGTACTTC. It specifies CASSFRGTSPTYEQYF.

V and J are TRBV5-1 and TRBJ1-1; D possibly corresponds to TRBD1 (5 bases). Looked up from germline, CDR1 is SGHRS and CDR2 is YFSETQ. V lost 0 bases and J 5 bases, leaving 14 bases between the germline ends. The CDR3 is 15 residues long. CDR3 sequence: CASSLGAGWDTEAFF. DNA of the CDR3: TGCGCCAGCAGCTTGGGCGCAGGGTGGGATACTGAAGCTTTCTTT.

There are a few counts of this clone. This chain connects TRBV7-2 to TRBJ2-3, with D unresolved. V lost 5 bases, J lost 7 bases, and 10 bases lay in between. Germline values: CDR1 SGHTA, CDR2 FQGNSA. This CDR3 is built from 12 residues. The CDR3 DNA reads as TGTGCCAGCAGCCTCTTAAGGAATACGCAGTATTTT. Its translation: CASSLLRNTQYF.

The chain has TRBV7-2 and TRBJ2-1, with 15 bases that match TRBD2. The CDR3 loop spans 14 amino acids. V lost 8 bases to trimming and J lost 7 bases; unmatched junction nucleotides: 3. Germline V gene sequence: CDR1 SGHTA, CDR2 FQGNSA. The CDR3 spells CASRTSGGVNEQFF. CDR3 in DNA: TGTGCCAGCCGGACTAGCGGGGGGGTGAATGAGCAGTTCTTC.

The chain employs TRBV6-1 and TRBJ2-4; TRBD2 might be the D (5 bases). Per germline, CDR1 MNHNS and CDR2 SASEGT. Trimming cost V 5 bases and J 3 bases, with 11 bases left between them. The CDR3 is 14 amino acids. The CDR3 DNA reads TGTGCCAGCAGTCGAGGTGGAGGCAAAAACATTCAGTACTTC. Translating gives CASSRGGGKNIQYF.

V usage is TRBV6-5 and J usage is TRBJ2-7, with 9 nucleotides matching TRBD1. After removal of 8 bases from V and 7 bases from J, the junction contained 12 bases not matched to a gene. The length of the CDR3 is 14 residues. The germline V gene has CDR1 MNHEY and CDR2 SVGAGI. DNA for the CDR3: TGTGCCAGCTTTCCCGGGGACAGGGATGGGGAGCAGTACTTC. Translating it yields CASFPGDRDGEQYF.

This clone was seen more than once but under ten times. J is TRBJ1-1 and V is TRBV13, with 10 bases identical to TRBD1. The length of the CDR3 is 14 residues. Germline V gives CDR1 PRHDT, CDR2 FYEKMQ (reference sequence). Unmatched junction bases numbered 3, after V lost 5 bases and J lost 3 bases. In DNA form, the CDR3 reads TGTGCCAGCAGCGACGGGACAGGGGACACTGAAGCTTTCTTT. Its protein product is CASSDGTGDTEAFF.

The J gene is TRBJ2-7, the V gene TRBV5-1; 9 bases line up with TRBD2. This CDR3 region has 15 residues. The J segment lost 4 bases and the V segment lost 1 base, leaving 6 bases of the junction unmatched. CDR1 is SGHRS, CDR2 YFSETQ, per germline. This CDR3 is CASSLTAGGGYEQYF. Here the CDR3 DNA reads TGCGCCAGCAGCTTGACGGCGGGAGGGGGGTACGAGCAGTACTTC.